Sequencing of this T cell receptor (beta chain) was carried out in a study of cytomegalovirus exposure and HLA in healthy donors. Broader study findings: A later analysis showed TCR association rates differing by HLA locus, peaking at DRB1 and lowest at HLA-C.

PCR involved 60 Vbeta and 13 Jbeta primers. TCRdb's table, derived via immunoSEQ multiplex PCR, lists solely in-frame clones and lacks some. The data show about 120,000 clones, approximately 87% seen once. The ends lost 4 bases at V and 7 bases at J; junction bases unmatched: 4. This CDR3 has 15 residues. Per germline, CDR1 ENHRY and CDR2 SYGVKD. Comment on this clone: Antigen: not known.

The sequence derives from a man between 18 and 35 years old in good health and CMV-seropositive. The chain couples TRBV10-3 to TRBJ2-1; 13 nucleotides agree with TRBD2. Sequences were obtained from PBMCs. The CDR3 is CAISVGTSGENEQFF. The DNA of the CDR3 is TGTGCCATCAGTGTAGGGACTAGCGGGGAGAATGAGCAGTTCTTC.